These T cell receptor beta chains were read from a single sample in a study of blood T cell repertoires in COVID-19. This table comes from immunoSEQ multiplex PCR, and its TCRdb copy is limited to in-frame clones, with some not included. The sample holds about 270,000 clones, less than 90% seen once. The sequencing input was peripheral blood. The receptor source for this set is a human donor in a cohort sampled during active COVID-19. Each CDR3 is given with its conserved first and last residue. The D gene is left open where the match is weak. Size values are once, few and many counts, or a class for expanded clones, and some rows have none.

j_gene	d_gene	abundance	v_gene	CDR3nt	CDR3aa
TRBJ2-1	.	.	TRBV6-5	TGTGCCAGCAGTTACGGTCGAGCGGGACAAAACAATGAGCAGTTCTTC	CASSYGRAGQNNEQFF
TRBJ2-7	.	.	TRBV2	TGTGCCAGCAGTGGTTTATACGAGCAGTACTTC	CASSGLYEQYF
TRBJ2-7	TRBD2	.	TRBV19	TGTGCCAGTAGTATATCGCTCGGCGGGAGGGCCTACGAGCAGTACTTC	CASSISLGGRAYEQYF
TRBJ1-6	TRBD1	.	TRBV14	TGTGCCAGCAGCCGGACAGGGGGCAATAATTCACCCCTCCACTTT	CASSRTGGNNSPLHF
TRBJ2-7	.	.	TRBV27	TGTGCCAGCAGTGGGGCGGAGAAGGTCGAGCAGTACTTC	CASSGAEKVEQYF
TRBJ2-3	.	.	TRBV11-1	TGTGCCAGCAGCTCGCGATCGACAGGATTGCCAGATACGCAGTATTTT	CASSSRSTGLPDTQYF
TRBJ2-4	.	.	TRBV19	TGTGCCAGTAGTATGGGGCATAGAAACATTCAGTACTTC	CASSMGHRNIQYF
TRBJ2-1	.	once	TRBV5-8	TGTGCCAGCAGCTTGGAACCCGTGGGCGAGCAGTTCTTC	CASSLEPVGEQFF
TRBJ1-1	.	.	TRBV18	TGTGCCAGCTCACCAGGGCTGAACACTGAAGCTTTCTTT	CASSPGLNTEAFF
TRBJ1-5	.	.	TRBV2	TGTGCCAGCAGTGAAGACAGGATGAGGAATCAGCCCCAGCATTTT	CASSEDRMRNQPQHF
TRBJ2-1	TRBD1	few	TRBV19	TGTGCCAGTAGTATAATCGGTGACAGGGCCATCTTC	CASSIIGDRAIF
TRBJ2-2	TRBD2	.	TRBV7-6	TGTGCCAGCAGCCCAAGGACTAGCGGGAACACCGGGGAGCTGTTTTTT	CASSPRTSGNTGELFF
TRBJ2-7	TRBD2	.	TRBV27	TGTGCCAGCAGTTACGGGACTAGCGGTGGCCGATTCGAGCAGTACTTC	CASSYGTSGGRFEQYF
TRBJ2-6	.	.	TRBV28	TGTGCCAGCGGCAGGTCCCTCTCTGGGGCCAACGTCCTGACTTTC	CASGRSLSGANVLTF
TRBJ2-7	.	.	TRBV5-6	TGTGCCAGCAGCTTGGTCAGGGTGGGGTCGTACGAGCAGTACTTC	CASSLVRVGSYEQYF
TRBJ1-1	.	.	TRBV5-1	TGCGCCAGCAGCTTAGGAGGGCCCATAAACACTGAAGCTTTCTTT	CASSLGGPINTEAFF
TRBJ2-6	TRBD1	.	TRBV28	TGTGCCAGCAGTTCAGGGGGCTCTTCTGGGGCCAACGTCCTGACTTTC	CASSSGGSSGANVLTF
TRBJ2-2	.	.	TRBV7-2	TGTGCCAGCCGGTTTAACACCGGGGAGCTGTTTTTT	CASRFNTGELFF
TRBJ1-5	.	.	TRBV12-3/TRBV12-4	TGTGCCAGCAGGGAGACAGGTACTCAGCCCCAGCATTTT	CASRETGTQPQHF
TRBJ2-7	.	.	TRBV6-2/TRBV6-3	TGTGCCAGCAGTTACCCCCCAACAGCAACTTTCTACGAGCAGTACTTC	CASSYPPTATFYEQYF
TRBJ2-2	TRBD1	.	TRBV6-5	TGTGCCAGCACCAGGACAGGGCGGACCGGGGAGCTGTTTTTT	CASTRTGRTGELFF
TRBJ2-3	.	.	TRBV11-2	TGTGCCAGCAGTCGCCGAGGACTCCGCACAGATACGCAGTATTTT	CASSRRGLRTDTQYF
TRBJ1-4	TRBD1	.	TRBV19	TGTGCCAGTAGTACGAGGACAGGGGTAGAGGAAAAACTGTTTTTT	CASSTRTGVEEKLFF
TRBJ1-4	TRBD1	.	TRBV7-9	TGTGCCAGCAGCTCGACAGGGTCAGGAAAACTGTTTTTT	CASSSTGSGKLFF
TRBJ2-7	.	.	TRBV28	TGTGCCAGCAGTTTTGAGCGGGTACCATACGAGCAGTACTTC	CASSFERVPYEQYF
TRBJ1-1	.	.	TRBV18	TGTGCCAGCTCCGAAGGGGCCAGGAACACTGAAGCTTTCTTT	CASSEGARNTEAFF
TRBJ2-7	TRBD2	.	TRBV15	TGTGCCACCAGCGGAAGCACCGGGACTAGCGGCTACGAGCAGTACTTC	CATSGSTGTSGYEQYF
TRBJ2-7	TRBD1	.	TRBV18	TGTGCCAGCTCCCTTACAGGGGTCGGCTACGAGCAGTACTTC	CASSLTGVGYEQYF
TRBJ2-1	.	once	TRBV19	TGTGCCAGCAAGCCCCTTGGCTCCTACAATGAGCAGTTCTTC	CASKPLGSYNEQFF
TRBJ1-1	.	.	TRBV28	TGTGCCAGCAGCCTGGGACCCCGACTAGCCGTAGCTTTCTTT	CASSLGPRLAVAFF
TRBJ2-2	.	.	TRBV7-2	TGTGCCAGCAGCATCCACAGGGTAGGGACCGGGGAGCTGTTTTTT	CASSIHRVGTGELFF
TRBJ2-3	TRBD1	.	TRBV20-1	TGCAGTGCTAGTGAAGGGACAGGGGGTAATACGCAGTATTTT	CSASEGTGGNTQYF
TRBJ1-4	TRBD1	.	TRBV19	TGTGCCAGTAGTCCTAGACAGGGATGGAGTAATGAAAAACTGTTTTTT	CASSPRQGWSNEKLFF
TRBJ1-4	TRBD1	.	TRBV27	TGTGCCAGCAAACGACAGGGGGCCGCGGCTAATGAAAAACTGTTTTTT	CASKRQGAAANEKLFF
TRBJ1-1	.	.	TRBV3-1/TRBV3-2	TGTGCCAGCAGCCAAGGGGGAGGGAACACTGAAGCTTTCTTT	CASSQGGGNTEAFF
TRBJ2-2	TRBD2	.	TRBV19	TGTGCCAGTAGTACAACTAGCGGGAGTTATACCGGGGAGCTGTTTTTT	CASSTTSGSYTGELFF
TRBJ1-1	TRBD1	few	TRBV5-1	TGCGCCAGCAGGATTAAGACAGGGCCCACTGAAGCTTTCTTT	CASRIKTGPTEAFF
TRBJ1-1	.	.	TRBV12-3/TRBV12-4	TGTGCCAGCAGTTTAGGTCAGGGGAGGGCAGCTTTCTTT	CASSLGQGRAAFF
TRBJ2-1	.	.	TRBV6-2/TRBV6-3	TGTGCCAGCAGTGGAGGGAACAATGAGCAGTTCTTC	CASSGGNNEQFF
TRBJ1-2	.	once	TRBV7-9	TGTGCCAGCAGCGAATGGGCAGGTCCCTCAGGGGGCTACACCTTC	CASSEWAGPSGGYTF